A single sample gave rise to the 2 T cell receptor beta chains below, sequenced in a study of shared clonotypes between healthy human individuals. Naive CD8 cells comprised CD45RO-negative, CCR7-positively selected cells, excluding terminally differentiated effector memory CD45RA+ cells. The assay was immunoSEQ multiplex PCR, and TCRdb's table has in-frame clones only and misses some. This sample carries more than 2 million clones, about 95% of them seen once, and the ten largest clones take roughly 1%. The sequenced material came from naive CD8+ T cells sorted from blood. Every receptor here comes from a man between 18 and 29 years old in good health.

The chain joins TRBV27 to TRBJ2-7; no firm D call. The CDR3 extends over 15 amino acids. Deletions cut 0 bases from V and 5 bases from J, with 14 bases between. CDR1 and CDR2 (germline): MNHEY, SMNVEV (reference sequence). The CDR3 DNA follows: TGTGCCAGCAGTTTATCGACGGGCCACCTAGACGAGCAGTACTTC. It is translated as CASSLSTGHLDEQYF.

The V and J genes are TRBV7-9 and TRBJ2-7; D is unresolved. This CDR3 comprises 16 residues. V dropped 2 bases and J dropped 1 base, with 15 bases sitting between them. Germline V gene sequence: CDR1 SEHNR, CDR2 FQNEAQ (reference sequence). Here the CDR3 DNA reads TGTGCCAGCAGCTTAAAGCCCCCCGGAAGTTCCTACGAGCAGTACTTC. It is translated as CASSLKPPGSSYEQYF.